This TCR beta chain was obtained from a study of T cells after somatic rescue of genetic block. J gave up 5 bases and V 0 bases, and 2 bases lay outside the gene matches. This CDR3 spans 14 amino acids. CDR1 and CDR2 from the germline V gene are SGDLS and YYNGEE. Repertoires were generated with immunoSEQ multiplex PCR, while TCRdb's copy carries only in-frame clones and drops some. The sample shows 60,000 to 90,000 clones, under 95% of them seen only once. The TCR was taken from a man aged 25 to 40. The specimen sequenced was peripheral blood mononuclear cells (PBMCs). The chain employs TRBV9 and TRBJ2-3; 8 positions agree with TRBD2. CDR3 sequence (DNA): TGTGCCAGCAGCGTAGATCTAGCGGGAGATACGCAGTATTTT. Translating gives CASSVDLAGDTQYF.